The T cell receptor (beta chain) under discussion was sequenced for a study of shared clonotypes between healthy human individuals. General study points: What naive subsets generally showed was a larger estimated richness than memory subsets showed.

CD8 cells regarded as naive lacked CD45RO, were positively chosen for CCR7, and omitted terminally differentiated effector memory CD45RA+ cells. Everyone who donated was a Caucasian adult who lived in Nashville, Tennessee. In the sorted-subset replicate PCRs, roughly 210 ng DNA, roughly 29,000 T cell genomes, was used. In the original workflow: Filtering was not the same, since immunoSEQ gave junction-only sequences without quality scores. The table came from immunoSEQ multiplex PCR; TCRdb's copy has only in-frame clones and leaves some out. V and J calls and clone size come straight from that table; D and trimming were deduced from the DNA. Among some 2.1 million clones listed, about 94% were seen once. This clone has a single count. What it binds is not known. Sequenced material: naive CD8+ T cells from PBMCs. This receptor was obtained from a man aged 18 to 30 in good health. Some clones in this sample may be carry-over from other donors' samples.

CDR3 region: CASSLAGASEQYF. The CDR3 DNA is TGTGCCAGCAGTTTAGCGGGAGCATCCGAGCAGTACTTC. The chain links TRBV25-1 to TRBJ2-7; 9 bases align to TRBD2. The CDR3 runs to 13 residues. CDR1 is MGHDK, CDR2 SYGVNS, per germline. The J segment lost 6 bases and the V segment lost 5 bases, leaving 5 bases of the junction unmatched.